This TCR beta chain was identified in a study of PD-L1 blockade in urothelial cancer. Background on the study: Of roughly 30 patients, around 25 were males with bladder-origin urothelial cancer. Timepoints chosen for blood analysis were 3 weeks (second dose) and 6 weeks after treatment start. T cells numbered a median of approximately 140,000 in the blood samples.

Noted time point: peripheral blood 6 weeks after treatment start. The table came from immunoSEQ multiplex PCR; TCRdb's copy has only in-frame clones and leaves some out. The sample lists some 30,000 clones; 70% to 80% were seen once. V was shortened by 3 bases and J by 0 bases, with 8 bases between the two germline ends. The V gene's germline CDR1 is MDHEN and CDR2 SYDVKM. The CDR3 spans 14 residues. This sequence was found in a man between 65 and 85 years old with urothelial cancer. The chain couples TRBV28 to TRBJ1-1, with no clear D. This sample comprised PBMCs, obtained around atezolizumab (anti-PD-L1) treatment. DNA for the CDR3: TGTGCCAGCAGTTTTTGGAGTATGAACACTGAAGCTTTCTTT. Translated, it gives CASSFWSMNTEAFF.